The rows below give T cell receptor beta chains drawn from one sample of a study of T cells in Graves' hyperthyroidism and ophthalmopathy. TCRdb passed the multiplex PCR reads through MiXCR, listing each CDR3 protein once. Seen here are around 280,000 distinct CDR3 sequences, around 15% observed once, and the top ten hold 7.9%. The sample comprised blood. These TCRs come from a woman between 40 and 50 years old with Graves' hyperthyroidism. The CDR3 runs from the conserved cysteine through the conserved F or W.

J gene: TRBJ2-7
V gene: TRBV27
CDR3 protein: CASSFFAGGPYEQYF

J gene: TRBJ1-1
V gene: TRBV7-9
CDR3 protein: CASSLLGSGGQGLNTEAFF

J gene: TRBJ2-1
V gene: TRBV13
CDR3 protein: CASTMGSLDEQFF

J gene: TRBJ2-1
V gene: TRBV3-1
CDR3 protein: CASSQPSGWINEQFF

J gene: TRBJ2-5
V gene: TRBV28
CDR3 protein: CASTQGRGGWETQYF

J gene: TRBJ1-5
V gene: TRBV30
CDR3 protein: CAWSAGGTVLGQPQHF

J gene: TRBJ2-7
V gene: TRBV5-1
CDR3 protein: CASRREARGVYEQYF

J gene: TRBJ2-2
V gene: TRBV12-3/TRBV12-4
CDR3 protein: CASSIRQGNTGELFF

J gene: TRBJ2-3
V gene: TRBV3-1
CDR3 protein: CASSQEAGRSTDTQYF

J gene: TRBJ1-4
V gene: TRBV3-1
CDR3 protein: CASSQGRSNEKLFF

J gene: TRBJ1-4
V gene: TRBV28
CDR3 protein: CGTSRNEKLFF

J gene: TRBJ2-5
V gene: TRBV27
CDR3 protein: CASGATRETQYF

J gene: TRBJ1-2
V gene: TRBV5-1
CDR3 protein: CASSYTRQGGYTF

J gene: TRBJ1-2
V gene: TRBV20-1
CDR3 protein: CSASRGLAYGYTF

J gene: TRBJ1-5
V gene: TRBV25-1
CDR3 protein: CASSGPRSNQPQHF

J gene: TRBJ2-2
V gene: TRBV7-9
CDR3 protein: CASIYGGVTGELFF

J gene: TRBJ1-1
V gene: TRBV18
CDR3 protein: CATQGGGNTEAFF

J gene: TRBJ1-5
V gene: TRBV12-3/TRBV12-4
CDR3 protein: CASTTTGGGQPQHF

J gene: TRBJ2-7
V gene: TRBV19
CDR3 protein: CASSITTRGISEQYF

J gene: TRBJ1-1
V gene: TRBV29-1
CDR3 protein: CSVKGPPGQINTEAFF

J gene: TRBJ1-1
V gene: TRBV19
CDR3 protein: CATGPQFSDTEAFF

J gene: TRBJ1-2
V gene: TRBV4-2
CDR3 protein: CASSPRGTGGYGYTF

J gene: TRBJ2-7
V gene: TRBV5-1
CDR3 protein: CASSPPGGHSYEQYF

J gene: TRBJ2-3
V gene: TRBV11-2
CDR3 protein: CASSLELAGEGDTQYF

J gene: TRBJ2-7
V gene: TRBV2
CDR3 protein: CASSGDSYEQYF

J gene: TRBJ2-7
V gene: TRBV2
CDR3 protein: CASDGTSAYEQYF

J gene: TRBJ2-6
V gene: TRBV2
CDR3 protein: CASSPGTAMGANVLTF

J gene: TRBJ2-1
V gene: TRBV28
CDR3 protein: CASSPPSGRAYNEQFF

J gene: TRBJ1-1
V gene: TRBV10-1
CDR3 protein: CASSGSGGYTEAFF

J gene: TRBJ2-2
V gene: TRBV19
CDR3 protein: CASGAGVAGELFF

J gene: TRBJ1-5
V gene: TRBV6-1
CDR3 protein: CASRTGQGGHQPQHF

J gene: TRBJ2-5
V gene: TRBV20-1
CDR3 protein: CSAPFQETQYF

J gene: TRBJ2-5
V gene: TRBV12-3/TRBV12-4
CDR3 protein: CASRADGAGETQYF

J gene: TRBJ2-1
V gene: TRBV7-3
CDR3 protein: CASSSSGSGYNEQFF

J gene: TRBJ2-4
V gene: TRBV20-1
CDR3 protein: CSARTLAKNIQYF

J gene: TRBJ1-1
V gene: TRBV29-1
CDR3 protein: CSVERGAGTEAFF

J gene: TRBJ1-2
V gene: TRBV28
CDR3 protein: CASSISSGTGGMYGYTF

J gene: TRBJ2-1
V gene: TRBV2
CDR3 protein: CASSGLRASGGVGEQFF

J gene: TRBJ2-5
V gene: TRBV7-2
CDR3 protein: CASSSPSEETQYF

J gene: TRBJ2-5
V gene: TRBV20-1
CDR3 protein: CSASLVQETQYF

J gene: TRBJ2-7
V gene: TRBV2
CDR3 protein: CASGTGEPYEQYF

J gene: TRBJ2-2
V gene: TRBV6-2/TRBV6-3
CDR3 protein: CASSSGRKNTGELFF

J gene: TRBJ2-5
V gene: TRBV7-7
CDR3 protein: CASSLDRMETQYF

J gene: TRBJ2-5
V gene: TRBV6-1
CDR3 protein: CASSEGNVGTQYF

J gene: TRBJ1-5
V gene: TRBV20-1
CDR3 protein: CSAAGTVNQPQHF

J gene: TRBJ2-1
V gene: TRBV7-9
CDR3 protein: CASRYGQGTYNEQFF

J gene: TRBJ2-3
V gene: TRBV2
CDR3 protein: CASTSGRVLSDTQYF

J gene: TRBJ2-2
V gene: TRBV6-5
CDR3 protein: CASSYSMTNTGELFF

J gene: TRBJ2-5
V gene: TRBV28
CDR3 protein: CASSGLGQGDVETQYF

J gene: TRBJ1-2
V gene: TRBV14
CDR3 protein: CASSQHSGGGGGGYTF

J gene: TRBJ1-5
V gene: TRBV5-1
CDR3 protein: CASSLGGGSDQPQHF

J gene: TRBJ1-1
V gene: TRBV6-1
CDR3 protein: CASAGWSEAFF

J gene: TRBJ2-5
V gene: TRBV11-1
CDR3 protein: CASSLGGQHYRETQYF

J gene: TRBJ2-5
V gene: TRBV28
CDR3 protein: CASNSLLGPLQETQYF

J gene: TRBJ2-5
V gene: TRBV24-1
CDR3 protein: CATSDYGGETQYF

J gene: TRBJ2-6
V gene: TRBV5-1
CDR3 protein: CASSLRGGSSGANVLTF